In this sample, the clone carrying this T cell receptor beta chain turned up once. This sample is part of a study of radiation and T cells in renal cell carcinoma. Study at large: Nephrectomy followed 15 Gy stereotactic body radiation by 4 weeks.

The junction had 12 bases not matched to a gene; V was cut back by 6 bases and J by 3 bases. Germline CDR1 is SGHVS and CDR2 is FQNEAQ. This CDR3 has 16 residues. Time point noted: baseline pretreatment blood. Treatment denoted: 15 Gy SBRT to primary tumor, nephrectomy 4 weeks later. The protocol was immunoSEQ multiplex PCR, while the TCRdb copy is restricted to in-frame clones and leaves out a portion. The sample lists 130,000 to 150,000 clones; about 87% were seen once. V and J are TRBV7-8 and TRBJ2-7; 9 bases are shared with TRBD2. The sequence came from a woman between 70 and 85 years old with renal cell carcinoma. Sample: blood, taken from a patient whose treatment included radiotherapy and nephrectomy. The CDR3 loop is CASRSSRASGVYEQYF. The CDR3 nucleotides read TGTGCCAGCAGATCAAGTCGGGCTAGCGGGGTCTACGAGCAGTACTTC.